The 19 T cell receptor beta chains in this list originate from one sample, sequenced in a study of technical replicates of blood from a handful of donors. Assay used: immunoSEQ multiplex PCR; TCRdb lists only in-frame clones, some missing. In the table there are some 80,000 clones, 94% of which are singletons. Input material: T cells isolated from PBMCs. The receptor set was obtained from a human donor in good health.

This chain uses TRBV7-8 with TRBJ2-7; weak D call: TRBD2 (5 bases). CDR3 length equals 17 residues. The germline V gene encodes CDR1 SGHVS and CDR2 FQNEAQ. V was pared by 1 base and J by 2 bases, with 18 bases between. CDR3: CASSLEVIGGLTYEQYF. In DNA, the CDR3 is TGTGCCAGCAGCTTAGAGGTTATCGGCGGGTTAACCTACGAGCAGTACTTC.

The chain has TRBV7-3 and TRBJ2-7, with 7 nucleotides matching TRBD2. This CDR3 is built from 15 residues. CDR1 is SGHTA, CDR2 FQGTGA, per germline. The trim removed 1 base at V and 0 bases at J, leaving 3 bases unmatched. The CDR3 coding sequence is TGTGCCAGCAGCTTAAGGCCTAGCGGCTCCTACGAGCAGTACTTC. As protein: CASSLRPSGSYEQYF.

The rearrangement uses TRBV28 and TRBJ1-5; D not certain. The CDR3 contains 14 residues. V shed 2 bases and J shed 4 bases, with 9 bases lying between them. The V gene's germline CDR1 is MDHEN and CDR2 SYDVKM. The CDR3 spells CASSLGRGNQPQHF. CDR3 sequence (DNA): TGTGCCAGCAGTTTAGGGAGAGGGAATCAGCCCCAGCATTTT. Filled out from reference TRBV28 and TRBJ1-5, the complete variable domain reads DVKVTQSSRYLVKRTGEKVFLECVQDMDHENMFWYRQDPGLGLRLIYFSYDVKMKEKGDIPEGYSVSREKKERFSLILESASTNQTSMYLCASSLGRGNQPQHFGDGTRLSIL.

The chain uses TRBV27 and TRBJ1-5; a weak D match, TRBD1 (6 bases). The ends were cut back, 3 bases at V and 4 bases at J, with 10 bases in the middle. Germline-derived CDR1 and CDR2 are MNHEY and SMNVEV (reference sequence). This CDR3 spans 14 amino acids. The CDR3 DNA is TGTGCCAGCAGTTTCTTGGGGGCGAATCAGCCCCAGCATTTT. Protein sequence: CASSFLGANQPQHF.

The V call is TRBV4-2, the J call TRBJ2-7; 7 nucleotides match TRBD1. CDR1 LGHNA and CDR2 YNFKEQ come from the germline V gene. The CDR3 runs to 14 residues. J gave up 0 bases and V 2 bases, and 1 base lay outside the gene matches. Here the CDR3 DNA reads TGTGCCAGCAGCCAACGGGACAGCTCCTACGAGCAGTACTTC. Translated: CASSQRDSSYEQYF.

This clone was seen just once. V and J are TRBV30 and TRBJ1-2, with TRBD1 matching over 9 bases. CDR1 GTSNPN and CDR2 SVGIG come from the germline V gene (reference sequence). J was trimmed by 6 bases and V by 5 bases; bases with no gene match: 4. The CDR3 loop spans 12 amino acids. The CDR3, as DNA: TGTGCCTGGGCGACAGGGGGTAATGGCTACACCTTC. This translates into CAWATGGNGYTF.

The chain links TRBV13 to TRBJ2-7, with D possibly matching TRBD1 (6 bases). CDR1 and CDR2 from the germline V gene are PRHDT and FYEKMQ (reference sequence). Between the trimmed V and J ends, which lost 3 bases and 7 bases, there was a span of 16 bases. CDR3 length: 14 residues. The CDR3 region has the DNA TGTGCCAGCAGCTTTTCCAGGGGATTGGGGGAGCAGTACTTC. Translation: CASSFSRGLGEQYF. Variable domain in full (rest from reference TRBV13 and TRBJ2-7): AAGVIQSPRHLIKEKRETATLKCYPIPRHDTVYWYQQGPGQDPQFLISFYEKMQSDKGSIPDRFSAQQFSDYHSELNMSSLELGDSALYFCASSFSRGLGEQYFGPGTRLTVT.

The gene calls are TRBV12-5 and TRBJ2-5; 9 bases are shared with TRBD1. The germline CDR1 and CDR2 sequences are LGHNT and FRNRAP. V dropped 5 bases and J dropped 4; count of bases not matched to a gene: 8. The CDR3 contains 15 residues. The CDR3 coding sequence is TGTGCTAGTGGTCAAGGGACAGGGACCGGAGAGACCCAGTACTTC. Its protein product is CASGQGTGTGETQYF.

The chain employs TRBV2 and TRBJ2-1; 7 bases map to TRBD2. CDR3 length: 15 amino acids. V trimming: 1 base; J trimming: 4 bases; junction bases outside the gene matches: 4. The germline CDR1 and CDR2 sequences are SNHLY and FYNNEI. The CDR3 reads CASSEGREPYNEQFF. The CDR3 coding sequence is TGTGCCAGCAGTGAAGGGCGGGAGCCGTACAATGAGCAGTTCTTC.

The chain is built from TRBV10-3 and TRBJ2-7; tentative D call: TRBD2 (5 bases). The germline V and J ends were trimmed by 2 bases and 0 bases, with 8 bases remaining between them. The CDR3 consists of 14 residues. Germline CDR1 is ENHRY and CDR2 is SYGVKD. The CDR3 nucleotides read TGTGCCATCAGTGAGCGGACTCCCTCCTACGAGCAGTACTTC. This sequence encodes CAISERTPSYEQYF.

The V and J genes are TRBV4-1 and TRBJ2-7, with 12 positions matching TRBD2. Germline V lookup: CDR1 MGHRA, CDR2 YSYEKL. Trimming removed 2 bases from V and 12 bases from J; junction bases left unmatched: 8. The CDR3 covers 14 residues. CDR3 bases: TGCGCCAGCAGCCAACCCGGGACTAGCGGGTTCCCGTACTTC. It codes for CASSQPGTSGFPYF.

The rearrangement uses TRBV19 and TRBJ2-7, with D maybe TRBD2 (6 bases). The V end was cut by 5 bases, the J end by 1 base, with 9 bases between. The CDR3 length is 13 residues. Germline V lookup: CDR1 LNHDA, CDR2 SQIVND (reference sequence). CDR3 sequence (DNA): TGTGCCAGTAGTGCGGGGTTATCCTACGAGCAGTACTTC. Its protein product is CASSAGLSYEQYF. The full variable domain, its missing parts supplied by reference TRBV19 and TRBJ2-7, is DGGITQSPKYLFRKEGQNVTLSCEQNLNHDAMYWYRQDPGQGLRLIYYSQIVNDFQKGDIAEGYSVSREKKESFPLTVTSAQKNPTAFYLCASSAGLSYEQYFGPGTRLTVT.

This chain links TRBV25-1 with TRBJ2-7; TRBD2 agrees at 11 bases. V gave up 5 bases and J gave up 2 bases; unmatched junction bases: 8. Per germline, CDR1 MGHDK and CDR2 SYGVNS. The CDR3 spans 16 residues. CDR3 in DNA: TGTGCCAGCAGTATGCTAGCGGGAGGCCCCCCCTACGAGCAGTACTTC. This sequence encodes CASSMLAGGPPYEQYF.

The chain carries TRBV4-1 and TRBJ2-7; possibly TRBD1 for D (6 bases). CDR3 size: 13 residues. CDR1 is MGHRA, CDR2 YSYEKL, per germline. V dropped 3 bases and J dropped 11 bases, with 17 bases sitting between them. In DNA form, the CDR3 reads TGCGCCAGCAGCCAGTCAGGGGTCGAGCCGGAGTACTTC. Its translation is CASSQSGVEPEYF.

V is TRBV20-1 and J is TRBJ2-5; D gene uncertain. CDR1 DFQATT and CDR2 SNEGSKA come from the germline V gene (reference sequence). The V and J ends lost 3 bases and 5 bases respectively, with 7 bases between them. The length of the CDR3 is 11 residues. CDR3 sequence: CSASHRETQYF. CDR3 DNA: TGCAGTGCTAGCCACCGGGAGACCCAGTACTTC.

The chain employs TRBV4-2 and TRBJ2-2; 10 nucleotides align to TRBD2. The J segment lost 2 bases and the V segment lost 2 bases, leaving 2 bases of the junction unmatched. This CDR3 is built from 16 residues. The germline gives CDR1 LGHNA, CDR2 YNFKEQ. This CDR3 is CASSQQLAGNTGELFF. CDR3 nucleotides: TGTGCCAGCAGCCAACAACTAGCGGGAAACACCGGGGAGCTGTTTTTT.

The rearrangement uses TRBV28 and TRBJ2-7; no reliable D call. The CDR3 is 14 residues long. Germline V gene data show CDR1 as MDHEN and CDR2 as SYDVKM. V dropped 6 bases and J dropped 6 bases, with 18 bases sitting between them. CDR3 amino acids: CASRTPASRGEQYF. Written as DNA, the CDR3 is TGTGCCAGCAGAACCCCGGCGTCTAGAGGCGAGCAGTACTTC.

The chain recombines TRBV6-5 with TRBJ2-2, with D perhaps TRBD1 (6 bases). The CDR3 extends over 13 amino acids. Between the trimmed V and J ends, which lost 7 bases and 5 bases, there was a span of 11 bases. Germline V gene sequence: CDR1 MNHEY, CDR2 SVGAGI. This chain's CDR3 is CASTGASTGELFF. CDR3 DNA: TGTGCCAGCACAGGGGCAAGTACCGGGGAGCTGTTTTTT.

The gene calls are TRBV7-2 and TRBJ2-3; D is unresolved. The V end lost 5 bases, the J end lost 5 bases, and 8 bases lay between the germline ends. Germline V gives CDR1 SGHTA, CDR2 FQGNSA. The CDR3 is made up of 12 amino acids. The CDR3 loop is CASSPVRDTQYF. For the CDR3, the DNA is TGTGCCAGCAGCCCAGTCAGAGATACGCAGTATTTT.